This TCR beta chain originates from a study of high-grade serous ovarian cancer treatment subgroups. Study-level background: On average, around 15,000 reads and roughly 7,000 unique TCR beta rearrangements were obtained per sample.

Trimming stripped 8 bases from V and 4 bases from J, with 18 bases between. This CDR3 is built from 14 residues. The V gene's germline CDR1 is MNHEY and CDR2 SMNVEV (reference sequence). General study findings and limits: Higher neoantigen levels went with greater TCR clonal relatedness. Different patients shared almost no repertoire; same-patient tumors shared about 0.11 to 0.79. These tumor repertoires lack spatial information from bulk sequencing.

Libraries were prepared by immunoSEQ multiplex PCR; TCRdb keeps only in-frame clonotypes and omits some of them. The sample contains fewer than 35,000 clones, about 86% of which appear only once. Remarks on this clone: The antigen is not known.

The tumor samples were collected prior to definitive surgery or chemotherapy. The TCR comes from a human donor with high-grade serous ovarian cancer. Sequenced material: tumor tissue. The rearrangement uses TRBV27 and TRBJ2-7; D call uncertain. CDR3 DNA: TGTGCCAGCCGGCGAAACGGTGGACGTTACGAGCAGTACTTC. This sequence encodes CASRRNGGRYEQYF.